A selection of T cell receptor beta chains follows, all from one sample in a study of OX40 agonist ivuxolimab in advanced cancers. Clones were read by immunoSEQ multiplex PCR, and TCRdb kept only the in-frame ones, dropping some. The data hold tens of thousands of clones, with roughly 82% observed a single time. The sample was CD4+ or CD8+ T cells sorted from blood, taken in a trial of the OX40 agonist ivuxolimab. These receptors all come from an adult with an advanced solid tumor such as melanoma, head and neck, liver or kidney cancer. The CDR3 runs from the conserved cysteine through the conserved F or W. D genes are given only for firm matches. Only some rows state a clone size, as once, few, many or a class for expanded clones.

abundance	j_gene	v_gene	d_gene	CDR3nt	CDR3aa
-	TRBJ1-2	TRBV6-5	-	TGTGCCAGCAGTTCGACAGACTACTATGGCTACACCTTC	CASSSTDYYGYTF
-	TRBJ2-7	TRBV19	-	TGTGCCAGTAGTACCTCGGGGGCGGGGGCGGAAGAGCAGTACTTC	CASSTSGAGAEEQYF
-	TRBJ2-3	TRBV29-1	-	TGCAGCGTTGACTTCAGGGAGTACACAGATACGCAGTATTTT	CSVDFREYTDTQYF
few	TRBJ1-6	TRBV11-3	-	TGTGCCAGCAGCTTAGAATCCTGGTCACCCCTCCACTTT	CASSLESWSPLHF
-	TRBJ2-1	TRBV9	-	TGTGCCAGCAGCGCCAGGGACAGGTGGGCTTCGGGGGGGCGGTTTGATGAGCAGTTCTTC	CASSARDRWASGGRFDEQFF
-	TRBJ2-2	TRBV6-4	-	TGTGCCAGCAGTGACTTGGCAGCCGCCGGGGAGCTGTTTTTT	CASSDLAAAGELFF
-	TRBJ2-3	TRBV5-1	TRBD1	TGCGCCAGCAGCTTGTCGGGACAGCTCACAGATACGCAGTATTTT	CASSLSGQLTDTQYF
-	TRBJ2-7	TRBV6-5	-	TGTGCCAGCCGGGAGATGTCGCAGTACTTC	CASREMSQYF
-	TRBJ1-2	TRBV21-1	-	TGTGCCAGCAGCAGACGGGGGCGAGAGCTATGGGGCTACACCTTC	CASSRRGRELWGYTF
-	TRBJ2-7	TRBV6-9	TRBD2	TGTGCCAGCAGTTCCGGGACTAGCGGTTACGAGCAGTACTTC	CASSSGTSGYEQYF
few	TRBJ2-5	TRBV7-9	TRBD2	TGTGCCAGCAGTCCCTCCGGGGGGCAAGAGACCCAGTACTTC	CASSPSGGQETQYF
-	TRBJ2-2	TRBV5-4	TRBD1	TGTGCCAGCAGCTCTCCGGGACAGGGGCGGACCGGGGAGCTGTTTTTT	CASSSPGQGRTGELFF
-	TRBJ2-1	TRBV11-3	-	TGTGCCAGCAGCTCACAACAGGGCTCCTACAATGAGCAGTTCTTC	CASSSQQGSYNEQFF
few	TRBJ1-2	TRBV7-3	-	TGTGCCAGCATCCTGCTTGCACAAGTCTATGGCTACACCTTC	CASILLAQVYGYTF
many	TRBJ1-5	TRBV6-1	TRBD1	TGTGCCAGCATCCTGGGACAGGGGACCCCAGGGCCCCAGCATTTT	CASILGQGTPGPQHF
-	TRBJ1-5	TRBV11-3	-	TGTGCCAGCAGCTTAGATCCGGGGCCCAATCAGCCCCAGCATTTT	CASSLDPGPNQPQHF
-	TRBJ2-5	TRBV7-2	-	TGTGCCAGCACCGCATTTATTGAAGAGACCCAGTACTTC	CASTAFIEETQYF
-	TRBJ2-3	TRBV12-2	-	TGTGCAAGTCGCTTAAGAAAGCGGGGTCTAGTAGATACGCAGTATTTT	CASRLRKRGLVDTQYF
-	TRBJ2-7	TRBV28	-	TGTGCCAGCAGTGGTGGGGACACCAGCTCCTACGAGCAGTACTTC	CASSGGDTSSYEQYF
-	TRBJ1-5	TRBV4-3	TRBD1	TGCGCCAGCAGCCAAGGACAGGGGGCAAAGCAGCCCCAGCATTTT	CASSQGQGAKQPQHF
once	TRBJ1-5	TRBV19	-	TGTGCCAGTAGTATCCTCCCTTTGGCCCAGCATTTT	CASSILPLAQHF
-	TRBJ1-2	TRBV5-1	TRBD1	TGCGCCAGCAGCGCGGGCGGACAGGGTGGTGGCTACACCTTC	CASSAGGQGGGYTF
few	TRBJ1-3	TRBV6-5	-	TGTGCCAGCAGTTACGGCCAGACAAACACCATATATTTT	CASSYGQTNTIYF
-	TRBJ2-1	TRBV12-5	TRBD2	TGTGCTAGTGGTCGGGGGGAGAGTACCTACAATGAGCAGTTCTTC	CASGRGESTYNEQFF
once	TRBJ2-7	TRBV5-4	TRBD1	TGTGCCAGCAGCTCAGGACAGGCCTGGAGTCAGTACTTC	CASSSGQAWSQYF
-	TRBJ2-5	TRBV28	TRBD1	TGTGCCAGCCTCATGGGACAGGGAGGTCTAGAGACCCAGTACTTC	CASLMGQGGLETQYF
-	TRBJ1-1	TRBV29-1	-	TGCAGCGTGGGCCGTTTGGTGATGAACACTGAAGCTTTCTTT	CSVGRLVMNTEAFF
-	TRBJ2-5	TRBV5-5	TRBD1	TGTGCCAGCAGCTCCGCCGGGACAGGGCAAGAGACCCAGTACTTC	CASSSAGTGQETQYF
-	TRBJ2-1	TRBV7-6	TRBD1	TGTGCCAGCAACCAACAGGGGGCAAATGAGCAGTTCTTC	CASNQQGANEQFF
-	TRBJ1-3	TRBV30	-	TGTGCCGGCCTGCAGGGAGGTGGAAACACCATATATTTT	CAGLQGGGNTIYF
-	TRBJ1-2	TRBV7-2	-	TGTGCCAGCAGCCCCGGGGGAATCCGGGACTATGGCTACACCTTC	CASSPGGIRDYGYTF
-	TRBJ2-3	TRBV6-1	TRBD2	TGTGCCAGCAGGCTAGCGGGTCTGACGCAGTATTTT	CASRLAGLTQYF
-	TRBJ2-4	TRBV5-6	-	TGTGCCAGCAGCTTTGGGGAAAACATTCAGTACTTC	CASSFGENIQYF
-	TRBJ1-3	TRBV5-8	-	TGTGCCAGCAGCTGGGGGATCTCTGGAAACACCATATATTTT	CASSWGISGNTIYF
-	TRBJ2-3	TRBV19	TRBD1	TGTGCCAGTAGTATTGGGACAGTAACAGATACGCAGTATTTT	CASSIGTVTDTQYF
-	TRBJ2-7	TRBV19	TRBD1	TGTCCAGAACCGGGACAGGAGGAGTACGAGCAGTACTTC	CPEPGQEEYEQYF
-	TRBJ2-5	TRBV18	TRBD2	TGTGCCAGCTCACCAGGCGGGGGGCAGGAGACCCAGTACTTC	CASSPGGGQETQYF
-	TRBJ2-6	TRBV27	-	TGTGCCAGCAGTTTCCGACAGGCCGACAACGTCCTGACTTTC	CASSFRQADNVLTF
-	TRBJ1-5	TRBV7-8	-	TGTGCCAGCAGCTTAGCGCAGGGTGTGGATCAGCCCCAGCATTTT	CASSLAQGVDQPQHF
-	TRBJ1-5	TRBV2	-	TGTGCCAGCAGGGAAAGGGGGGGGATGAGCAATCAGCCCCAGCATTTT	CASRERGGMSNQPQHF